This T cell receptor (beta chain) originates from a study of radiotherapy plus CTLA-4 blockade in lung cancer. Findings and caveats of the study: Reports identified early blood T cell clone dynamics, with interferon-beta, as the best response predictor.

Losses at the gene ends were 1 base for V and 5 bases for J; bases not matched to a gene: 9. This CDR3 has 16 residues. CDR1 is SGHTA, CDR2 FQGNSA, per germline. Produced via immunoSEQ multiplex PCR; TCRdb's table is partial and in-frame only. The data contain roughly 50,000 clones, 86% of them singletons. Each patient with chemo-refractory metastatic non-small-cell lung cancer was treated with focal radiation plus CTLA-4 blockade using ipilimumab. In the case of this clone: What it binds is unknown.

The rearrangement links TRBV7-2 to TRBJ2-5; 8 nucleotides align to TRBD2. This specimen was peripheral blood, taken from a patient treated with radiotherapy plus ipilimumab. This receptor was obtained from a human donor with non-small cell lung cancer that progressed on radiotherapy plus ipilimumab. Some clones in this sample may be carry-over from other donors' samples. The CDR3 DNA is TGTGCCAGCAGCTTAGTGGCCGGGAGGGCCTTGGAGACCCAGTACTTC. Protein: CASSLVAGRALETQYF.